The T cell receptor (beta chain) under discussion was sequenced for a study of monozygotic twins with inflammatory bowel disease. Every TCR library consumed about 3,500 ng of total RNA. One entry per CDR3 protein, without DNA, is what TCRdb gives after re-calling the 5' RACE reads. This sample contains approximately 400,000 distinct CDR3 sequences. The germline CDR1 and CDR2 sequences are SGHDT and YYEEEE. The CDR3 totals 14 residues. Broader study findings: Differing T cell subtypes remained indistinguishable. Researchers report that IBD patients shared fewer clonotypes with others than healthy twins, especially amid disease activity. Those with IBD had lower TCRbeta diversity (inverse Simpson) than their healthy co-twins did.

On this clonotype: The antigen remains unidentified.

The clonotype comes from a human donor with ulcerative colitis or Crohn's disease, or a healthy co-twin of an affected twin (not recorded which). The chain couples TRBV5-6 to TRBJ2-3; checking the TCRdb D call of TRBD1 is not possible without DNA. Sequencing input: blood. This chain's CDR3 is CASSSDRGRDTQYF. Full variable domain (missing parts from reference TRBV5-6 and TRBJ2-3): DAGVTQSPTHLIKTRGQQVTLRCSPKSGHDTVSWYQQALGQGPQFIFQYYEEEERQRGNFPDRFSGHQFPNYSSELNVNALLLGDSALYLCASSSDRGRDTQYFGPGTRLTVL.